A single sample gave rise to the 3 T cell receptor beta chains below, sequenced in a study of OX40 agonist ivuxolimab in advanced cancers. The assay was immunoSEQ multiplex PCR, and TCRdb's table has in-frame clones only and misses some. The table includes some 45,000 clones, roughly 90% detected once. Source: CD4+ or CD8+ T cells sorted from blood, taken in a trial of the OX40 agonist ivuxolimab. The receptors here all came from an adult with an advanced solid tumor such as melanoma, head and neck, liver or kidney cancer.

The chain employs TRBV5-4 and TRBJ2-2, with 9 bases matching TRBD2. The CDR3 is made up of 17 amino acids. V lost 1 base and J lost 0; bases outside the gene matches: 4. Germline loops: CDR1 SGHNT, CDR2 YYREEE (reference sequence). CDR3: CASSLSPSGANTGELFF. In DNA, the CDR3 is TGTGCCAGCAGCTTGTCGCCTAGCGGGGCGAACACCGGGGAGCTGTTTTTT.

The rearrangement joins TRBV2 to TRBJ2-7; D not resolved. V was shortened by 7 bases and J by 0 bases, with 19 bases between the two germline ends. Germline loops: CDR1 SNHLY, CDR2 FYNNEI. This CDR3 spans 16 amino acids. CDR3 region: CASNKRWLRISYEQYF. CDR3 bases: TGTGCCAGCAATAAGAGATGGCTGCGGATCTCCTACGAGCAGTACTTC.

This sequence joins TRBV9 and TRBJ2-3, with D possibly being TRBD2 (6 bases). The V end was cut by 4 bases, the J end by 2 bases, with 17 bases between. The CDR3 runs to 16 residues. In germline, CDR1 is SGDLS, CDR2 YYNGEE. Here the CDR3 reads CASSTPSEAFTDTQYF. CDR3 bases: TGTGCCAGCAGCACGCCTAGCGAGGCATTCACAGATACGCAGTATTTT.